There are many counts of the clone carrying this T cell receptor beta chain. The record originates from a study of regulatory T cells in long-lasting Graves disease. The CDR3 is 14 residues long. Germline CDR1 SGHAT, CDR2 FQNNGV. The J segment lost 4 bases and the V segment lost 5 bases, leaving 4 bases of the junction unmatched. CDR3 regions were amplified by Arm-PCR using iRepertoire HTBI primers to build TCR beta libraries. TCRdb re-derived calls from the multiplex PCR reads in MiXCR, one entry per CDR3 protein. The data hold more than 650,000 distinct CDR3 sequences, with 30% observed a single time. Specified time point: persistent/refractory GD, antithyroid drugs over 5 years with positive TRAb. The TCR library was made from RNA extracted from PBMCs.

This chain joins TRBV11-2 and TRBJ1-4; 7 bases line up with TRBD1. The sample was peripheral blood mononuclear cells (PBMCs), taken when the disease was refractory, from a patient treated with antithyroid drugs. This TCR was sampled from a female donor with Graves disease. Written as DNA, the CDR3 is TGTGCCAGCAGCCGGGGACAGCTTAATGAAAAACTGTTTTTT. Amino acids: CASSRGQLNEKLFF.